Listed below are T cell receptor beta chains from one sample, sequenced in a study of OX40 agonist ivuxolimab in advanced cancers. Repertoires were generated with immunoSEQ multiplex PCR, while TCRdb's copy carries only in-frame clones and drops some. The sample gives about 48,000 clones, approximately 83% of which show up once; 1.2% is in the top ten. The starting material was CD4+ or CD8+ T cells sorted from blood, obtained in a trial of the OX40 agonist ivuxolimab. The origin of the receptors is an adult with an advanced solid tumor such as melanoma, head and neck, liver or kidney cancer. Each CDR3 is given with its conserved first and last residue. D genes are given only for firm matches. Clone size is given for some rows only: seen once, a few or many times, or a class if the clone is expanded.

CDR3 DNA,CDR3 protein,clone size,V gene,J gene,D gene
TGCGCCAGCAGCCAGGAACAGGGTTATGGCTACACCTTC,CASSQEQGYGYTF,-,TRBV4-1,TRBJ1-2,-
TGTGCCAGCTCACCAACGGACATGAACACCGGGGAGCTGTTTTTT,CASSPTDMNTGELFF,-,TRBV18,TRBJ2-2,-
TGTGCCAGCAGCTCATCCGGGACAGGGAGGCTGCCATACTTC,CASSSSGTGRLPYF,-,TRBV7-6,TRBJ2-5,TRBD1
TGTGCCAGCAGGTTCTCCGGAAGGAACGAGGGGGTGCAGTACTTC,CASRFSGRNEGVQYF,-,TRBV6-5,TRBJ2-7,-
TGTGCCAGCAGCTTGCGGCAGGACGGGGAAGGCTACACCTTC,CASSLRQDGEGYTF,-,TRBV5-4,TRBJ1-2,-
TGCAGCCGGGGCAGGGCCACCGGGGAGCTGTTTTTT,CSRGRATGELFF,once,TRBV29-1,TRBJ2-2,-
TGCAGCGTTGAAGGCCAGGGGATCTACGAGCAGTACTTC,CSVEGQGIYEQYF,-,TRBV29-1,TRBJ2-7,-
TGTGCCACCAGTTACCTGCTTAACTATGGCTACACCTTC,CATSYLLNYGYTF,-,TRBV15,TRBJ1-2,-
TGTGCCAGCTCACCTTCAGCGAAGAACACTGAAGCTTTCTTT,CASSPSAKNTEAFF,-,TRBV18,TRBJ1-1,-
TGTGCCAGCAGTTACTCACCCCGGCCTAGCACAGATACGCAGTATTTT,CASSYSPRPSTDTQYF,-,TRBV6-5,TRBJ2-3,-
TGTGCCAGCAGCAGGGGGCTTGGGGACACTGAAGCTTTCTTT,CASSRGLGDTEAFF,-,TRBV27,TRBJ1-1,TRBD1
TGTGCCAGCAGCTCGGGGTACACTGAAGCTTTCTTT,CASSSGYTEAFF,once,TRBV7-8,TRBJ1-1,-
TGTGCCAGCACTAGCGGGGGAGACACAGATACGCAGTATTTT,CASTSGGDTDTQYF,-,TRBV2,TRBJ2-3,TRBD2
TGTGCCAGCAGCTTAGCGGGGGGGTCGGGTCAGCCCCAGCATTTT,CASSLAGGSGQPQHF,-,TRBV7-2,TRBJ1-5,-
TGTGCCAGCTCACCGCGGGACAGTACCGGGGAGCTGTTTTTT,CASSPRDSTGELFF,medium-sized,TRBV18,TRBJ2-2,-
TGCGCCAGCAGCCAGACACCTAGCACAGATACGCAGTATTTT,CASSQTPSTDTQYF,-,TRBV4-1,TRBJ2-3,-
TGTGCCATCGGTCAAGGGTGGGACACTGAAGCTTTCTTT,CAIGQGWDTEAFF,-,TRBV10-3,TRBJ1-1,-
TGTGCCAGTAGTATAATGGGGGGCGCGGGGAATGAGCAGTTCTTC,CASSIMGGAGNEQFF,-,TRBV19,TRBJ2-1,-
TGTGCCAGCAGCCCCGACCGGGACACCGGGGAGCTGTTTTTT,CASSPDRDTGELFF,-,TRBV14,TRBJ2-2,-
TGCGCCAGCAGCTTGGCCGCCGGGACTAGCGGGGGGGGGCTGGAGACCCAGTACTTC,CASSLAAGTSGGGLETQYF,-,TRBV5-1,TRBJ2-5,TRBD2
TGTGCCAGCAGCTATCTAGCGGGGGTCGGAGGCGGGGAGCTGTTTTTT,CASSYLAGVGGGELFF,-,TRBV11-3,TRBJ2-2,TRBD2
TGTGCCACCAGCAGAGACTTGCGGGACAGGGAAAGCTACACCTTC,CATSRDLRDRESYTF,-,TRBV15,TRBJ1-2,TRBD1
TGTGCCAGCTCACAGACAGGGGGCAATGGCTACACCTTC,CASSQTGGNGYTF,-,TRBV9,TRBJ1-2,TRBD1
TGTGCCAGTAGTCGGGGAGGGTTTCTTGGCGCCAACGTCCTGACTTTC,CASSRGGFLGANVLTF,-,TRBV19,TRBJ2-6,TRBD2
TGTGCCAGCAGTGTTAACGGGGCTGGGGCCAACGTCCTGACTTTC,CASSVNGAGANVLTF,-,TRBV2,TRBJ2-6,-
TGCGCCAGCAGCTTGGCGCCGGGGGTGAACACTGAAGCTTTCTTT,CASSLAPGVNTEAFF,once,TRBV5-1,TRBJ1-1,-
TGTGCCAGCAGCTTAAGAGTACAGGGTGGCAATGAGCAGTTCTTC,CASSLRVQGGNEQFF,-,TRBV7-2,TRBJ2-1,-
TGTGCCAGCAGTCTCAATTGGAGTAAGGAGCAGTACTTC,CASSLNWSKEQYF,few,TRBV6-5,TRBJ2-7,-
TGTGCCAGCAGCTTGGGGTCTTCTGGAAACACCATATATTTT,CASSLGSSGNTIYF,-,TRBV5-5,TRBJ1-3,-
TGTGCCAGCAGACCGGGACTAGCGGTAACAGATACGCAGTATTTT,CASRPGLAVTDTQYF,-,TRBV9,TRBJ2-3,TRBD2
TGTGCCTGGACCACCAAGGACAGGGGGCGGGCCGGGGAGCTGTTTTTT,CAWTTKDRGRAGELFF,-,TRBV30,TRBJ2-2,TRBD1
TGTGCCAGCAGTGAATTGGGACAAAACACTGAAGCTTTCTTT,CASSELGQNTEAFF,-,TRBV6-1,TRBJ1-1,-
TGTGCCAGCAGCTCCCGGGGGGGCGGAGATACGCAGTATTTT,CASSSRGGGDTQYF,-,TRBV5-4,TRBJ2-3,TRBD2
TGTGCCAGCAGTTACTCGTGGACAGGGGTGACTGAAGCTTTCTTT,CASSYSWTGVTEAFF,-,TRBV6-5,TRBJ1-1,TRBD1
TGTGCCAGCAGCTTGGGTCAGGGGTCCTACACCTTC,CASSLGQGSYTF,-,TRBV5-8,TRBJ1-2,-
TGTGCCACCAGCAGAGTAGGCGCTATCCAAGAGACCCAGTACTTC,CATSRVGAIQETQYF,-,TRBV15,TRBJ2-5,-
TGTGCCAGCTCACCCTACGGGACTAGTCAAGAGACCCAGTACTTC,CASSPYGTSQETQYF,-,TRBV18,TRBJ2-5,TRBD2
TGTGCCAGCAGCTCTCTCCCGGGATCTGGAAACACCATATATTTT,CASSSLPGSGNTIYF,-,TRBV7-3,TRBJ1-3,-
TGCAGCGTTGAATCTAACCCGGACACTGAAGCTTTCTTT,CSVESNPDTEAFF,-,TRBV29-1,TRBJ1-1,-
TGCGCCAGCAGACTGGACGAGGGCACCGGGAGCTATGGCTACACCTTC,CASRLDEGTGSYGYTF,-,TRBV4-1,TRBJ1-2,-
TGTGCCAGCTCACCGTCGGGGGGAGACACAGATACGCAGTATTTT,CASSPSGGDTDTQYF,-,TRBV18,TRBJ2-3,TRBD2
TGCGCCAGCAGCCAAGATAGTACGGGGGAATACTACGAGCAGTACTTC,CASSQDSTGEYYEQYF,-,TRBV4-1,TRBJ2-7,-
TGCGCCAGCAGTGATCTCCGCTGGACTGCCAAGGAGACCCAGTACTTC,CASSDLRWTAKETQYF,-,TRBV10-1,TRBJ2-5,-
TGTGCCAGCACCCTGACTAGCGGGGGGCTCTCCAATGAGCAGTTCTTC,CASTLTSGGLSNEQFF,-,TRBV2,TRBJ2-1,TRBD2
TGTGCCAGTAGTCGATGGGGGGCCCCGACAGATACGCAGTATTTT,CASSRWGAPTDTQYF,-,TRBV19,TRBJ2-3,-
TGTGCCAGCAGACCCCGAGGGGCGGGACTTTATTCCTACGAGCAGTACTTC,CASRPRGAGLYSYEQYF,-,TRBV27,TRBJ2-7,-
TGTGCCAGTACCTTCTTTACTAGCACAGATACGCAGTATTTT,CASTFFTSTDTQYF,-,TRBV2,TRBJ2-3,-
TGTGCCAGCAGCTTAGGGCCAGGCGAAATTAATGAAAAACTGTTTTTT,CASSLGPGEINEKLFF,-,TRBV13,TRBJ1-4,-
TGTGCCAGCAGTTACTCGGGAGGGGTTCAGCCCCAGCATTTT,CASSYSGGVQPQHF,few,TRBV6-5,TRBJ1-5,-
TGTGCCAGCAGTTTATCCTTGACACCTCGATGGAACGAGCAGTACTTC,CASSLSLTPRWNEQYF,-,TRBV27,TRBJ2-7,-
TGTGCCAGCAGCTTAGCAGGGAGGGTTAGCAATCAGCCCCAGCATTTT,CASSLAGRVSNQPQHF,-,TRBV7-9,TRBJ1-5,-